Below, 25 T cell receptor beta chains from the same sample are listed, as sequenced in a study of CD8 T cells in Susac syndrome. After extraction with the RNeasy kit, about 0.45 to 1 ug of the RNA was reverse transcribed using random hexamers. Via MiXCR, TCRdb re-called the immunoSEQ multiplex PCR reads, giving one row per CDR3 protein. Found here are hundreds of thousands of distinct CDR3 sequences, 80% to 95% of them singletons; the top ten hold about 0.07%. Sequenced sample: CD4+ T cells from PBMCs. These receptors originate from a human donor with multiple sclerosis.

The chain combines TRBV19 with TRBJ1-1; D uncertain. Trimming removed 7 bases at V and 8 bases at J, with 11 bases between. The CDR3 spans 11 residues. Germline CDR1 and CDR2: LNHDA and SQIVND (reference sequence). The CDR3 region is CASKALLEAFF. Written as DNA, the CDR3 is TGTGCCAGTAAGGCCCTTCTGGAAGCTTTCTTT. The entire variable domain, with the rest obtained from reference TRBV19 and TRBJ1-1, is as follows: DGGITQSPKYLFRKEGQNVTLSCEQNLNHDAMYWYRQDPGQGLRLIYYSQIVNDFQKGDIAEGYSVSREKKESFPLTVTSAQKNPTAFYLCASKALLEAFFGQGTRLTVV.

The chain couples TRBV30 to TRBJ2-7; 11 bases are a match to TRBD2. This CDR3 has 15 residues. V shed 3 bases, J shed 2 bases, and the junction held 6 bases outside the gene matches. Germline-derived CDR1 and CDR2 are GTSNPN and SVGIG (reference sequence). The CDR3 bases are TGTGCCTGGAGCCCCGGACTAGCGGGTCCCTACGAGCAGTACGTC. Translation gives CAWSPGLAGPYEQYV.

The chain joins TRBV28 to TRBJ2-5; a weak D match, TRBD1 (6 bases). V was pared by 5 bases and J by 5 bases, with 18 bases between. CDR3 length equals 15 residues. In germline, CDR1 is MDHEN, CDR2 SYDVKM. The CDR3 region is CASSVLQGLEETQYF. CDR3 nucleotides: TGTGCCAGCAGTGTCCTACAGGGTTTGGAGGAGACCCAGTACTTC.

The chain couples TRBV18 to TRBJ1-3; D is possibly TRBD1 (5 bases). The germline CDR1 and CDR2 sequences are KGHSH and LQKENI. V lost 3 bases to trimming and J lost 8 bases, with 14 bases between them. This CDR3 has 14 amino acids. The CDR3 nucleotides read TGTGCCAGCTCACCGACAGCCCGTCAGGACACCATATATTTT. This translates into CASSPTARQDTIYF.

The chain employs TRBV4-1 and TRBJ2-3, with D possibly being TRBD2 (5 bases). V lost 4 bases and J 2 bases, leaving 16 bases between the germline ends. Germline V gene lookup returns CDR1 MGHRA and CDR2 YSYEKL. The CDR3 runs to 16 residues. In nucleotides, the CDR3 is TGCGCCAGCAGCCGAGGCGGGCGAGGATACACAGATACGCAGTATTTT. This encodes CASSRGGRGYTDTQYF.

The chain recombines TRBV27 with TRBJ1-2; the D gene is possibly TRBD1 (5 bases). Germline values: CDR1 MNHEY, CDR2 SMNVEV (reference sequence). V gave up 4 bases and J gave up 3 bases, with 15 bases separating them. The CDR3 is made up of 15 amino acids. The CDR3 loop is CASSSTRGAHYGYTF. The CDR3 nucleotides read TGTGCCAGCAGTTCTACCCGAGGGGCGCACTATGGCTACACCTTC.

The V gene is TRBV2, the J gene TRBJ1-3; D gene unclear. The CDR3 contains 12 residues. Germline CDR1 reads SNHLY; CDR2 reads FYNNEI. Trimming cost V 3 bases and J 9 bases, with 9 bases left between them. CDR3 in amino acids: CASSDGGITIYF. CDR3 DNA sequence: TGTGCCAGCAGTGACGGTGGGATCACCATATATTTT.

The chain recombines TRBV29-1 with TRBJ2-5, with D possibly TRBD2 on 5 matching bases. Germline V CDR1 and CDR2: SQVTM, ANQGSEA. CDR3 size: 12 residues. V lost 3 bases to trimming and J lost 5 bases, with 10 bases between them. CDR3 loop: CSVDGVEETQYF. The CDR3 DNA reads as TGCAGCGTTGACGGGGTAGAGGAGACCCAGTACTTC.

V usage is TRBV19 and J usage is TRBJ2-7, with D possibly TRBD1 on 5 matching bases. This CDR3 spans 15 amino acids. V was trimmed by 5 bases and J by 3 bases, leaving 17 bases between them. The germline gives CDR1 LNHDA, CDR2 SQIVND (reference sequence). CDR3 DNA: TGTGCCAGTAGTCTCTCTGTTGACAGTCTCTACGAGCAGTACTTC. Its protein is CASSLSVDSLYEQYF.

This clonotype is a singleton in its sample. The gene calls are TRBV3-1 and TRBJ2-2; D not certain. The CDR3 consists of 18 residues. CDR1 LGHDT and CDR2 YNNKEL come from the germline V gene (reference sequence). V was clipped by 0 bases and J by 5 bases, with 19 bases between them. The CDR3 reads CASSQDPWSWVGTGELFF. In nucleotides, the CDR3 is TGTGCCAGCAGCCAAGATCCGTGGTCCTGGGTGGGGACCGGGGAGCTGTTTTTT.

The chain recombines TRBV5-6 with TRBJ2-1; 10 nucleotides agree with TRBD1. The CDR3 has 16 residues. The V gene's germline CDR1 is SGHDT and CDR2 YYEEEE. J lost 2 bases, V lost 0 bases, and 2 bases had no gene match. The CDR3: CASSLGGTGAYNEQFF. The DNA for the CDR3 is TGTGCCAGCAGCTTGGGAGGGACAGGGGCCTACAATGAGCAGTTCTTC.

The chain has TRBV6-5 and TRBJ1-1, with D hard to call. There are 14 residues in the CDR3. Germline V lookup: CDR1 MNHEY, CDR2 SVGAGI. Trimming removed 7 bases at V and 1 base at J, with 13 bases between. The CDR3 region has the DNA TGTGCCAGCATACTATCATCAGGGAACACTGAAGCTTTCTTT. Amino acid sequence: CASILSSGNTEAFF.

This chain links TRBV18 with TRBJ2-6; D is unresolved. V lost 6 bases, J lost 6 bases, and 6 bases lay in between. Germline CDR1 reads KGHSH; CDR2 reads LQKENI. This CDR3 has 12 residues. The chain's CDR3 is CASSGSANVLTF. The DNA of the CDR3 is TGTGCCAGCTCCGGGTCGGCCAACGTCCTGACTTTC.

The chain combines TRBV3-1 with TRBJ2-5, with 10 nucleotides matching TRBD1. The V gene end was trimmed by 2 bases and the J gene end by 5 bases; junction bases not matched to a gene: 5. This CDR3 region has 15 residues. Germline values: CDR1 LGHDT, CDR2 YNNKEL (reference sequence). The CDR3 DNA is TGTGCCAGCAGCCAACAGACAGGGGGCGCCGAGACCCAGTACTTC. It codes for CASSQQTGGAETQYF.

This clonotype has just one count. The chain combines TRBV2 with TRBJ1-2; tentative D call: TRBD1 (6 bases). The V and J ends lost 8 bases and 4 bases respectively, with 17 bases between them. The germline V gene encodes CDR1 SNHLY and CDR2 FYNNEI. The CDR3 is 14 amino acids. CDR3 protein: CASGEDRGAYGYTF. CDR3 sequence (DNA): TGTGCCAGCGGAGAAGACCGGGGGGCCTATGGCTACACCTTC.

The chain uses TRBV20-1 and TRBJ2-3, with D maybe TRBD1 (6 bases). The germline V and J ends were trimmed by 5 bases and 8 bases, with 17 bases remaining between them. Looked up from germline, CDR1 is DFQATT and CDR2 is SNEGSKA (reference sequence). The CDR3 is made up of 13 amino acids. The CDR3 spells CSARRGEVGTQYF. The DNA of the CDR3 is TGCAGTGCTCGCAGGGGTGAGGTTGGTACGCAGTATTTT.

V usage is TRBV6-5 and J usage is TRBJ2-5; D call uncertain. The CDR3 runs 15 residues. Germline V gives CDR1 MNHEY, CDR2 SVGAGI. V lost 5 bases and J 6 bases, leaving 19 bases between the germline ends. In DNA, the CDR3 is TGTGCCAGCAGTCTTAACCTGGACCCATATAAGACCCAGTACTTC. Amino acids: CASSLNLDPYKTQYF.

The chain couples TRBV5-1 to TRBJ2-1, with 10 bases identical to TRBD2. J lost 10 bases, V lost 3 bases, and 10 bases had no gene match. The CDR3 is made up of 15 amino acids. Germline loops: CDR1 SGHRS, CDR2 YFSETQ. CDR3 coding DNA: TGCGCCAGCAGCTCGGGACTAGCGATGATGGGGGAGCAGTTCTTC. Its protein product is CASSSGLAMMGEQFF.

This chain connects TRBV6-5 to TRBJ2-2; D may be TRBD2 (7 bases). Germline V CDR1 and CDR2: MNHEY, SVGAGI. The CDR3 has 17 amino acids. Deletions cut 2 bases from V and 4 bases from J, with 17 bases between. Here the CDR3 DNA reads TGTGCCAGCAGTTACCTTGGGGGGGGCCCGAGCACCGGGGAGCTGTTTTTT. Amino acid sequence: CASSYLGGGPSTGELFF.

The gene calls are TRBV30 and TRBJ1-1; 9 bases fit TRBD1. The J segment lost 4 bases and the V segment lost 4 bases, leaving 4 bases of the junction unmatched. Germline V gives CDR1 GTSNPN, CDR2 SVGIG (reference sequence). The CDR3 is made up of 13 amino acids. CDR3 DNA: TGTGCCTGGACCCGACAGGGGGGCACTGAAGCTTTCTTT. Its translation: CAWTRQGGTEAFF.

The V and J genes are TRBV29-1 and TRBJ2-5; no definite D call. The CDR3 consists of 13 residues. V was clipped by 5 bases and J by 5 bases, with 15 bases between them. Germline V lookup: CDR1 SQVTM, CDR2 ANQGSEA. This chain's CDR3 is CSVIRRVGETQYF. CDR3 in DNA: TGCAGCGTTATTCGTAGGGTAGGGGAGACCCAGTACTTC.

The J gene is TRBJ1-2, the V gene TRBV11-2; D is undetermined. The germline V gene has CDR1 SGHAT and CDR2 FQNNGV. CDR3 size: 12 residues. Trimming left V 2 bases short and J 8 bases short, with 9 bases between. CDR3 amino acids: CASSLTEHGYTF. The CDR3 region has the DNA TGTGCCAGCAGCTTAACCGAACACGGCTACACCTTC.

V and J are TRBV7-3 and TRBJ2-2; D not certain. Germline V gives CDR1 SGHTA, CDR2 FQGTGA. The CDR3 extends over 15 amino acids. The V end lost 5 bases, the J end lost 1 base, and 11 bases lay between the germline ends. In DNA, the CDR3 is TGTGCCAGCAGCCATACTGCGATGAACACCGGGGAGCTGTTTTTT. Its protein is CASSHTAMNTGELFF.

This rearrangement joins TRBV20-1 to TRBJ2-5, with TRBD1 matching over 9 bases. Germline trimming cut 4 bases from V and 5 bases from J; bases unmatched to any gene: 14. The CDR3 is made up of 16 amino acids. The germline CDR1 and CDR2 sequences are DFQATT and SNEGSKA (reference sequence). The CDR3 DNA sequence: TGCAGTGCTACGCAACCGGGACAGGGATTCGGGGAGACCCAGTACTTC. This gives the protein CSATQPGQGFGETQYF.

CDR3 nucleotides: TGTGCCAGCAGCCAAGATCTCATAACTGAAGCTTTCTTT. Translated, it gives CASSQDLITEAFF. The chain is built from TRBV3-1 and TRBJ1-1; D not certain. V lost 0 bases to trimming and J lost 5 bases, with 7 bases between them. CDR1 LGHDT and CDR2 YNNKEL come from the germline V gene (reference sequence). The CDR3 has 13 residues.